The 32 T cell receptor beta chains below were found in one sample sequenced in a study of T cells in Graves' hyperthyroidism and ophthalmopathy. RNA transcripts provided the source from which TCR beta CDR3 regions were amplified. A first-round RT-PCR of the TCR CDR3 used the HTBI primer set. TCRdb independently ran MiXCR on the multiplex PCR reads; one entry per CDR3 protein. The table has approximately 600,000 distinct CDR3 sequences, roughly 14% seen once. The specimen sequenced was blood. These receptors were collected from a woman aged 40 to 55 with Graves' ophthalmopathy.

This clonotype was observed at least ten times. CDR3: CASRSSGAAYEQYF. The CDR3 DNA follows: TGTGCCAGCAGATCTAGCGGGGCAGCCTACGAGCAGTACTTC. The chain combines TRBV27 with TRBJ2-7; 9 positions match TRBD2. Germline-derived CDR1 and CDR2 are MNHEY and SMNVEV (reference sequence). The CDR3 contains 14 residues. J was trimmed by 2 bases and V by 6 bases; bases with no gene match: 5.

This clonotype has at least ten counts. The chain joins TRBV20-1 to TRBJ2-5; unclear D gene. The V gene's germline CDR1 is DFQATT and CDR2 SNEGSKA (reference sequence). The CDR3 contains 14 residues. Trimming stripped 1 base from V and 3 bases from J, with 12 bases between. The CDR3 DNA sequence: TGCAGTGCTAGAGGGCAACTTGGTGAAGAGACCCAGTACTTC. This sequence encodes CSARGQLGEETQYF.

This sequence joins TRBV18 and TRBJ2-7; D possibly matches TRBD1 or TRBD2 (5 bases each). The CDR3 covers 15 residues. Deletions cut 0 bases from V and 3 bases from J, with 12 bases between. Germline V gives CDR1 KGHSH, CDR2 LQKENI. The CDR3 region has the DNA TGTGCCAGCTCACCACCAGTACGGGACGGCTACGAGCAGTACTTC. Amino acid sequence: CASSPPVRDGYEQYF.

V and J are TRBV19 and TRBJ2-7; 9 nucleotides line up with TRBD1. V was pared by 5 bases and J by 0 bases, with 8 bases of the junction left unmatched. The CDR3 totals 16 residues. Per the germline V gene, CDR1 is LNHDA and CDR2 is SQIVND (reference sequence). This CDR3 is CASSFKTGGHSYEQYF. CDR3 DNA: TGTGCCAGTAGTTTCAAGACAGGGGGTCACTCCTACGAGCAGTACTTC.

This clonotype was seen many times. This chain links TRBV5-1 with TRBJ1-5, with D possibly TRBD1 on 5 matching bases. The CDR3 loop spans 15 amino acids. V dropped 4 bases and J dropped 4 bases, with 15 bases sitting between them. Germline CDR1 SGHRS, CDR2 YFSETQ. Here the CDR3 reads CASSPGRGGNQPQHF. CDR3 nucleotides: TGCGCCAGCAGCCCGGGGCGGGGTGGAAATCAGCCCCAGCATTTT.

In its sample, this clonotype was seen many times. The chain is built from TRBV2 and TRBJ2-7; tentatively, D is TRBD1 (6 bases). Deletions cut 8 bases from V and 4 bases from J, with 18 bases between. The V gene's germline CDR1 is SNHLY and CDR2 FYNNEI. The CDR3 loop spans 14 amino acids. This CDR3 is CASRFQGGRYEQYF. CDR3 nucleotide sequence: TGTGCCAGCCGGTTCCAAGGGGGTCGGTACGAGCAGTACTTC.

The chain couples TRBV28 to TRBJ2-5; TRBD1 might be the D (6 bases). The CDR3 consists of 15 residues. Germline values: CDR1 MDHEN, CDR2 SYDVKM. The germline V and J ends were trimmed by 9 bases and 4 bases, with 21 bases remaining between them. The CDR3 protein is CASTRVGQGIETQYF. CDR3 nucleotide sequence: TGTGCCAGTACGCGGGTGGGGCAGGGGATAGAGACCCAGTACTTC.

This clonotype was counted many times. V gene TRBV6-1 combines with J gene TRBJ2-2; D not resolved. In germline, CDR1 is MNHNS, CDR2 SASEGT. The CDR3 sequence is 15 residues long. V lost 6 bases, J lost 5 bases, and 16 bases lay in between. The CDR3 region has the DNA TGTGCCAGCAGACCCCTAGGCCTGGGTACCGGGGAGCTGTTTTTT. Amino acid sequence: CASRPLGLGTGELFF.

By sample share, this clonotype is medium-sized. This sequence joins TRBV6-1 and TRBJ1-1, with D unclear. The V end was cut by 3 bases, the J end by 1 base, with 9 bases between. CDR3 length: 14 amino acids. Germline V gene sequence: CDR1 MNHNS, CDR2 SASEGT. In DNA form, the CDR3 reads TGTGCCAGCAGTGAGGACCCAGGGAACACTGAAGCTTTCTTT. Amino acid sequence: CASSEDPGNTEAFF.

This chain connects TRBV29-1 to TRBJ1-2, with 9 positions matching TRBD1. Germline V lookup: CDR1 SQVTM, CDR2 ANQGSEA. The junction had 11 bases not matched to a gene; V was cut back by 6 bases and J by 3 bases. This CDR3 contains 15 residues. This chain's CDR3 is CSVLSYWTGDYGYTF. CDR3 DNA: TGCAGCGTGCTCTCCTATTGGACAGGGGACTATGGCTACACCTTC. The full variable domain, rest sourced from reference TRBV29-1 and TRBJ1-2, is SAVISQKPSRDICQRGTSLTIQCQVDSQVTMMFWYRQQPGQSLTLIATANQGSEATYESGFVIDKFPISRPNLTFSTLTVSNMSPEDSSIYLCSVLSYWTGDYGYTFGSGTRLTVV.

This clonotype appeared many times. J is TRBJ2-7 and V is TRBV5-1, with D possibly matching TRBD1 (5 bases). Trimming took 0 bases from V and 2 from J, leaving 6 bases between them. The germline CDR1 and CDR2 sequences are SGHRS and YFSETQ. This CDR3 is built from 13 residues. The CDR3 loop reads CASSLAQAYEQYF. The CDR3 DNA reads as TGCGCCAGCAGCTTGGCACAGGCCTACGAGCAGTACTTC. Combining the CDR3 with reference TRBV5-1 and TRBJ2-7 gives the whole variable domain KAGVTQTPRYLIKTRGQQVTLSCSPISGHRSVSWYQQTPGQGLQFLFEYFSETQRNKGNFPGRFSGRQFSNSRSEMNVSTLELGDSALYLCASSLAQAYEQYFGPGTRLTVT.

In its sample, this clonotype was seen a few times. The chain recombines TRBV20-1 with TRBJ2-7; 8 bases agree with TRBD2. Germline V gene sequence: CDR1 DFQATT, CDR2 SNEGSKA (reference sequence). The ends lost 1 base at V and 3 bases at J; junction bases unmatched: 11. The CDR3 is made up of 16 amino acids. The CDR3, as DNA: TGCAGTGCTAGAGCCACCTTCGGGACTAGAGACTACGAGCAGTACTTC. Its protein product is CSARATFGTRDYEQYF.

This clonotype was counted many times. The chain joins TRBV20-1 to TRBJ1-2, with D possibly TRBD1 on 5 matching bases. The germline V gene encodes CDR1 DFQATT and CDR2 SNEGSKA (reference sequence). Trimming pared 6 bases from V and 8 bases from J, leaving 22 bases between. The CDR3 extends over 14 amino acids. As DNA, the CDR3 is TGCAGTGCCCAAATGGTATGGCAGGGCCGCGGCTACACCTTC. Protein product: CSAQMVWQGRGYTF.

This clonotype was picked up many times. The chain recombines TRBV7-2 with TRBJ1-1, with D tentatively TRBD1 (5 bases). CDR1 is SGHTA and CDR2 is FQGNSA in the germline V gene. This CDR3 has 15 residues. V was trimmed by 8 bases and J by 6 bases, leaving 22 bases between them. In DNA form, the CDR3 reads TGTGCCAGCTCAACGGGGGGAATCGCAATAGCTGAAGCTTTCTTT. It specifies CASSTGGIAIAEAFF.

This clonotype was found a few times. The chain employs TRBV9 and TRBJ1-2; D gene uncertain. The CDR3 has 13 amino acids. Germline-derived CDR1 and CDR2 are SGDLS and YYNGEE. Trimming left V 0 bases short and J 4 bases short, with 7 bases between. This CDR3 reads CASSVASGYGYTF. In nucleotides, the CDR3 is TGTGCCAGCAGCGTAGCGTCGGGCTATGGCTACACCTTC.

This clonotype appeared many times. V is TRBV20-1 and J is TRBJ2-7; D perhaps matches TRBD1 (6 bases). The CDR3 has 12 amino acids. Germline V gene lookup returns CDR1 DFQATT and CDR2 SNEGSKA (reference sequence). Trimming cost V 3 bases and J 6 bases, with 12 bases left between them. CDR3: CSASEGVLEQYF. The CDR3 nucleotides are TGCAGTGCTAGTGAGGGGGTGCTCGAGCAGTACTTC.

The chain recombines TRBV4-1 with TRBJ1-2; D gene ambiguous. CDR3 length: 15 amino acids. Germline values: CDR1 MGHRA, CDR2 YSYEKL. Deletions cut 4 bases from V and 4 bases from J, with 16 bases between. The CDR3 nucleotides read TGCGCCAGCAGCCCTCGAGGCGGGGTTAGCTATGGCTACACCTTC. This translates into CASSPRGGVSYGYTF.

This clonotype was found many times. This chain joins TRBV2 and TRBJ2-7; unclear D gene. Germline V CDR1 and CDR2: SNHLY, FYNNEI. Trimming left V 1 base short and J 0 bases short, with 7 bases between. This CDR3 contains 14 residues. CDR3 sequence: CASSEVVSSYEQYF. DNA of the CDR3: TGTGCCAGCAGTGAAGTTGTCAGCTCCTACGAGCAGTACTTC.

This clonotype was recorded many times. This chain joins TRBV6-5 and TRBJ2-2, with TRBD2 identical over 12 bases. Germline lookup yields CDR1 MNHEY and CDR2 SVGAGI. V was pared by 2 bases and J by 7 bases, with 5 bases of the junction left unmatched. The CDR3 length is 16 residues. The CDR3 DNA follows: TGTGCCAGCAGTTACGACGGGACTAGCGGGTACGGGGAGCTGTTTTTT. Residues: CASSYDGTSGYGELFF.

This clonotype was detected ten times or more. V and J are TRBV2 and TRBJ2-5; D ambiguous. The germline V gene has CDR1 SNHLY and CDR2 FYNNEI. CDR3 length equals 15 residues. The V end was cut by 1 base, the J end by 1 base, with 10 bases between. CDR3 residues: CASSEVLQPQETQYF. CDR3 nucleotides: TGTGCCAGCAGTGAAGTGCTCCAACCCCAAGAGACCCAGTACTTC.

The gene calls are TRBV6-1 and TRBJ2-5, with TRBD1 identical over 9 bases. CDR1 and CDR2 (germline): MNHNS, SASEGT. V shed 8 bases and J 7 bases; nucleotides not matched to a gene: 8. CDR3 length equals 13 residues. The CDR3 sequence is CASSTGGERTQYF. The CDR3 nucleotides read TGTGCCAGCTCGACAGGGGGGGAACGGACCCAGTACTTC.

With regard to this clonotype: A read error may explain this, as a much larger clone is one base away. The chain is built from TRBV6-2 or TRBV6-3 and TRBJ2-1; possible D gene TRBD2, 5 bases. CDR3 length: 15 residues. The ends were cut back, 2 bases at V and 9 bases at J, with 17 bases in the middle. Looked up from germline, CDR1 is MNHEY and CDR2 is SVGEGT. CDR3 DNA: TGTGCCAGCAGTTACCGAGAGGGAAGGTTTAGTGAGCAGTTCTTC. Translating gives CASSYREGRFSEQFF.

This clonotype was detected many times. This chain uses TRBV6-2 or TRBV6-3 with TRBJ2-7; D might be TRBD1 or TRBD2, each matching 5 bases. V was trimmed by 8 bases and J by 4 bases, leaving 6 bases between them. The germline CDR1 and CDR2 sequences are MNHEY and SVGEGT. This CDR3 is 10 amino acids long. The CDR3: CASEGYEQYF. The CDR3 DNA follows: TGTGCCAGCGAGGGGTACGAGCAGTACTTC.

The chain employs TRBV28 and TRBJ2-7; 8 bases match TRBD2. The junction had 18 bases not matched to a gene; V was cut back by 5 bases and J by 0 bases. CDR3 size: 19 residues. Germline loops: CDR1 MDHEN, CDR2 SYDVKM. CDR3 region: CASSTRQILAGRDSYEQYF. CDR3 nucleotide sequence: TGTGCCAGCAGTACGCGACAGATCCTAGCGGGCCGAGACTCCTACGAGCAGTACTTC.

The rearrangement joins TRBV30 to TRBJ2-7, with D uncertain. The CDR3 contains 13 residues. Germline values: CDR1 GTSNPN, CDR2 SVGIG (reference sequence). V was shortened by 2 bases and J by 5 bases, with 13 bases between the two germline ends. As DNA, the CDR3 is TGTGCCTGGAGTAGCCAGGAGCCGAACGAGCAGTACTTC. It specifies CAWSSQEPNEQYF.

The chain joins TRBV7-9 to TRBJ2-2; unclear D gene. The V end was cut by 5 bases, the J end by 6 bases, with 10 bases between. CDR3 length: 13 residues. Germline V gives CDR1 SEHNR, CDR2 FQNEAQ (reference sequence). The CDR3 reads CASSPVVAGELFF. The CDR3, as DNA: TGTGCCAGCAGCCCCGTGGTGGCCGGGGAGCTGTTTTTT.

The chain is built from TRBV18 and TRBJ1-2; 8 bases are shared with TRBD1. The CDR3 sequence is 17 residues long. Germline V gives CDR1 KGHSH, CDR2 LQKENI. V lost 2 bases and J lost 4; bases outside the gene matches: 12. CDR3 protein: CASSPDGTGTQIYGYTF. The CDR3 nucleotides read TGTGCCAGCTCACCAGATGGGACAGGAACACAAATCTATGGCTACACCTTC. The variable domain in full, completed from reference TRBV18 and TRBJ1-2, reads NAGVMQNPRHLVRRRGQEARLRCSPMKGHSHVYWYRQLPEEGLKFMVYLQKENIIDESGMPKERFSAEFPKEGPSILRIQQVVRGDSAAYFCASSPDGTGTQIYGYTFGSGTRLTVV.

Concerning this clonotype itself: This may be a read error: a much more frequent sequence differs by one nucleotide. CDR3: CVSSSEPGGEQYF. Written as DNA, the CDR3 is TGTGTCAGCAGCTCGGAGCCGGGAGGCGAGCAGTACTTC. The chain joins TRBV7-3 to TRBJ2-7, with TRBD2 matching 7 bases. The CDR3 length is 13 residues. Per the germline V gene, CDR1 is SGHTA and CDR2 is FQGTGA.

This clonotype was picked up many times. This chain links TRBV29-1 with TRBJ1-2, with 7 bases lining up with TRBD1. The length of the CDR3 is 14 residues. Germline-derived CDR1 and CDR2 are SQVTM and ANQGSEA. J gave up 4 bases and V 4 bases, and 9 bases lay outside the gene matches. CDR3 protein: CSVAFRGELYGYTF. CDR3 nucleotide sequence: TGCAGCGTTGCATTCAGGGGGGAGCTCTATGGCTACACCTTC.

The sample holds many counts of this clonotype. This rearrangement joins TRBV7-8 to TRBJ1-5; D is possibly TRBD1 (5 bases). The germline gives CDR1 SGHVS, CDR2 FQNEAQ. The CDR3 extends over 15 amino acids. V lost 0 bases to trimming and J lost 2 bases, with 8 bases between them. The CDR3 region has the DNA TGTGCCAGCAGCTTAGCGGGACGGGGCAATCAGCCCCAGCATTTT. This sequence encodes CASSLAGRGNQPQHF.

This clonotype was detected ten times or more. This rearrangement joins TRBV6-2 or TRBV6-3 to TRBJ1-5; no reliable D call. The germline V gene encodes CDR1 MNHEY and CDR2 SVGEGT. V lost 5 bases and J 5 bases, leaving 7 bases between the germline ends. The CDR3 loop spans 12 amino acids. CDR3 sequence reads: CASSPGYQPQHF. The DNA of the CDR3 is TGTGCCAGCAGTCCGGGGTATCAGCCCCAGCATTTT.

In this sample, this clonotype turned up many times. The rearrangement uses TRBV28 and TRBJ1-2; the D is unclear. The V and J ends lost 5 bases and 4 bases respectively, with 17 bases between them. This CDR3 is built from 15 residues. CDR1 and CDR2 from the germline V gene are MDHEN and SYDVKM. CDR3: CASSPLGEGIYGYTF. The CDR3 coding sequence is TGTGCCAGCAGTCCACTCGGGGAGGGTATCTATGGCTACACCTTC.